The sequence of this T cell receptor beta chain was determined in a study of blood T cell repertoires in COVID-19. Overall study: Sites across the United States, Italy and Spain contributed samples from acute and convalescent COVID-19.

Germline-derived CDR1 and CDR2 are ENHRY and SYGVKD. Trimming removed 0 bases from V and 4 bases from J, with 7 bases in between. This CDR3 spans 13 amino acids. How the authors handled the data: Amplification of reference gene primers provided the estimated nucleated cell counts. Sequencing was performed with immunoSEQ multiplex PCR; in TCRdb, only in-frame clones are kept and a portion is missing. Clone size and the V and J calls come from that table; the DNA yielded D and trimming. Among around 110,000 clones listed, roughly 85% were seen once. This sequence was found in a man aged 35-49 years with acute or convalescent COVID-19. The chain uses TRBV10-3 and TRBJ2-7; D is unresolved. Sequenced material: peripheral blood. The DNA for the CDR3 is TGTGCCATCAGTGAGTCAGCGCGTTACGAGCAGTACTTC. Its protein product is CAISESARYEQYF.